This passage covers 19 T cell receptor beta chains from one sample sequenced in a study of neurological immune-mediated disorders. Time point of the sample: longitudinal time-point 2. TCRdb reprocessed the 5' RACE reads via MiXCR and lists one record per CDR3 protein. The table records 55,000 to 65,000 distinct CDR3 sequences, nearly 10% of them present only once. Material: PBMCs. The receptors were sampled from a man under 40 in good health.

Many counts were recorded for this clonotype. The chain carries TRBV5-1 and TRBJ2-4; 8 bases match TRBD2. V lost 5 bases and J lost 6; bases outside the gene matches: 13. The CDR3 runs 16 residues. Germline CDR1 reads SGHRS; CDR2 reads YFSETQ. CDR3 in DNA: TGCGCCAGCAGGCCGTTCGGAGCGGGGGTCGGAAACATTCAGTACTTC. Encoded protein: CASRPFGAGVGNIQYF.

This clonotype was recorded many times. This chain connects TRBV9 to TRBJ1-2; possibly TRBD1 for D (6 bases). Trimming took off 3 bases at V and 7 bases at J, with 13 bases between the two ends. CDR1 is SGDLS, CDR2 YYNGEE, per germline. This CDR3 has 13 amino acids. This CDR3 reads CASSEGVSVGYTF. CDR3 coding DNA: TGTGCCAGCAGCGAGGGGGTTAGCGTTGGCTACACCTTC.

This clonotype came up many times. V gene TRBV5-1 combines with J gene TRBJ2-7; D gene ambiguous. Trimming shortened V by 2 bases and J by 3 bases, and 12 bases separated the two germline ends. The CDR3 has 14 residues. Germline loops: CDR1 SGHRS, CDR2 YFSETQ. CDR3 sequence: CASSFVEGRYEQYF. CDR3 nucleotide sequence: TGCGCCAGCAGCTTTGTCGAAGGGCGCTACGAGCAGTACTTC. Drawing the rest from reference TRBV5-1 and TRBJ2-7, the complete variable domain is KAGVTQTPRYLIKTRGQQVTLSCSPISGHRSVSWYQQTPGQGLQFLFEYFSETQRNKGNFPGRFSGRQFSNSRSEMNVSTLELGDSALYLCASSFVEGRYEQYFGPGTRLTVT.

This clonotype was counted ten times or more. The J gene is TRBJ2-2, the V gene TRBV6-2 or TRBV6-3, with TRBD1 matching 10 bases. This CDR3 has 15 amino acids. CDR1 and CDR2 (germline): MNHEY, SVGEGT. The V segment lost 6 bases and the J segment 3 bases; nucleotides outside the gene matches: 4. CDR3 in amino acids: CASSPGTGDTGELFF. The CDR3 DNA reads TGTGCCAGCAGCCCCGGGACAGGGGACACCGGGGAGCTGTTTTTT.

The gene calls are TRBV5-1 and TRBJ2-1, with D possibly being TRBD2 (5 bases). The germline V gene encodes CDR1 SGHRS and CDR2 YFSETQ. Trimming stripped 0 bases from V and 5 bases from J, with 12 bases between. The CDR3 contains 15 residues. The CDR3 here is CASSLVWESHNEQFF. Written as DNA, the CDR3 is TGCGCCAGCAGCTTGGTGTGGGAGAGCCACAATGAGCAGTTCTTC.

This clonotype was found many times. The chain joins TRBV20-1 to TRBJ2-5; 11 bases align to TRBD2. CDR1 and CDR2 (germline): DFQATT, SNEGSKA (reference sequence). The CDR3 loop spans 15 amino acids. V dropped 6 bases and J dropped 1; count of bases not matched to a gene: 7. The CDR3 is CSARLAGGVQETQYF. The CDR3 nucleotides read TGCAGTGCCCGCCTAGCGGGAGGAGTCCAAGAGACCCAGTACTTC.

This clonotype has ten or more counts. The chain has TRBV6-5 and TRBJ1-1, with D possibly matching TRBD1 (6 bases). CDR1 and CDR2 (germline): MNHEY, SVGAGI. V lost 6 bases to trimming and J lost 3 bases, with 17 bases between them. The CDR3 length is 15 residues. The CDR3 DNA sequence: TGTGCCAGCAGCGGCGCGGGGGCAGGGGACACTGAAGCTTTCTTT. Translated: CASSGAGAGDTEAFF.

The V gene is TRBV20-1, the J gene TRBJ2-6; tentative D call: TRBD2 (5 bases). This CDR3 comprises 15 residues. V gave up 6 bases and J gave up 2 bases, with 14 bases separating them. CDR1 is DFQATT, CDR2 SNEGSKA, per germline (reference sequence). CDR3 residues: CSAPLEGAGANVLTF. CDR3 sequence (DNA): TGCAGTGCCCCCCTCGAGGGTGCTGGGGCCAACGTCCTGACTTTC.

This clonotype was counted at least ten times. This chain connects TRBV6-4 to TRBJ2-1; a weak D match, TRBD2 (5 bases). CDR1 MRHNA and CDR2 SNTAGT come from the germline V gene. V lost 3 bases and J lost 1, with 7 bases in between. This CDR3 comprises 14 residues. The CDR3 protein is CASSERGSYNEQFF. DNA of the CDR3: TGTGCCAGCAGTGAACGGGGTTCCTACAATGAGCAGTTCTTC.

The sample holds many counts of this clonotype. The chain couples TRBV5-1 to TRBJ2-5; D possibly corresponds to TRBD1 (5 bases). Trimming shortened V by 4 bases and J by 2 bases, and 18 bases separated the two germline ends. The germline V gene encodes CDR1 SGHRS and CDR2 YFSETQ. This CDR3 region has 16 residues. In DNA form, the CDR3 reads TGCGCCAGCAGCGCCGCGAAAGACAGTATACAAGAGACCCAGTACTTC. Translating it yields CASSAAKDSIQETQYF.

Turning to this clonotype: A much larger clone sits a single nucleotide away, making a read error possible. This chain's CDR3 is CASSPTGPALEEQYF. For the CDR3, the DNA is TGCGCCAGCAGCCCGACGGGACCGGCGCTCGAGGAGCAGTACTTC. The rearrangement uses TRBV5-1 and TRBJ2-7; D is perhaps TRBD1 or TRBD2 (5 bases each). Germline lookup yields CDR1 SGHRS and CDR2 YFSETQ. V shed 4 bases and J shed 7 bases, with 21 bases lying between them. The CDR3 spans 15 residues.

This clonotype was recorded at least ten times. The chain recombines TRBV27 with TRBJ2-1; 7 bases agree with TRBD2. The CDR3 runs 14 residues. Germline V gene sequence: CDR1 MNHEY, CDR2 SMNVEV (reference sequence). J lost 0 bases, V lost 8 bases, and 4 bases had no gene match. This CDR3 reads CASRDYLSYNEQFF. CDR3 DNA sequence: TGTGCCAGCCGGGACTATCTCTCCTACAATGAGCAGTTCTTC.

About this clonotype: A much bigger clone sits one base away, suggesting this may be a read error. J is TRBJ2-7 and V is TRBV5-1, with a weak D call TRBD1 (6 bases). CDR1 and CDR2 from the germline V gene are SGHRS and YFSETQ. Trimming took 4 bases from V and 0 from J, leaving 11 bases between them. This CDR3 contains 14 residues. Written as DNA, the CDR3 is TGCGCCAGCAGCAAAGTGGACAGCTCCTACGAGCAGTACTTC. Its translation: CASSKVDSSYEQYF.

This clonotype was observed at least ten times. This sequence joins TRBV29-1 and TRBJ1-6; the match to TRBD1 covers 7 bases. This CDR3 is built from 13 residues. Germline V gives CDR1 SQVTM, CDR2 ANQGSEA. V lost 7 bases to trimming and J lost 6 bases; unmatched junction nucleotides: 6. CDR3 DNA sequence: TGCAGCGCGACGACAGGGCCTAATTCACCCCTCCACTTT. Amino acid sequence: CSATTGPNSPLHF.

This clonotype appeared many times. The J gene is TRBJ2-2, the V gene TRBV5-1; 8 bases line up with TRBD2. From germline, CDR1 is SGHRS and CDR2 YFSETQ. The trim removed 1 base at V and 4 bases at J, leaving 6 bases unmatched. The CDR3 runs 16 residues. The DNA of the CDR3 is TGCGCCAGCAGCTTGAATCAGCGGGAGACCACCGGGGAGCTGTTTTTT. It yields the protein CASSLNQRETTGELFF.

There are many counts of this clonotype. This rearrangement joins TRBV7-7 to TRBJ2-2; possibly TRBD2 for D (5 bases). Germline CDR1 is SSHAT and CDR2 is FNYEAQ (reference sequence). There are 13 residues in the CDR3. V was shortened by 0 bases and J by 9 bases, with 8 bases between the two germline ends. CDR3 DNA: TGTGCCAGCAGCTTAGCGGGAGAGAGGGAGCTGTTTTTT. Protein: CASSLAGERELFF.

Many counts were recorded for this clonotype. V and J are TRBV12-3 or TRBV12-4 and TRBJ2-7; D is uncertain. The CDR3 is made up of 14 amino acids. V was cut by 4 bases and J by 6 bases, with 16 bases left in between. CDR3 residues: CASSSFLRPREQYF. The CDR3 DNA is TGTGCCAGCAGTTCCTTCCTCCGGCCCCGCGAGCAGTACTTC.

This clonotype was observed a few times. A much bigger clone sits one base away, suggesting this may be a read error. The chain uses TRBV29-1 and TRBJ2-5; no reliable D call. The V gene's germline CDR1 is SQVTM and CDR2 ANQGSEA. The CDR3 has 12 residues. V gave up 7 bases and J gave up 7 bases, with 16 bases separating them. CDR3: CSAKWLQRTQYF. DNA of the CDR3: TGCAGCGCTAAGTGGCTCCAACGGACCCAGTACTTC.

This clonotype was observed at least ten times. The CDR3 DNA sequence: TGCAGTGCTAGAGATAGTCGGGAGGGCCCCTACGAGCAGTACTTC. It codes for CSARDSREGPYEQYF. The chain is built from TRBV20-1 and TRBJ2-7; 8 bases are shared with TRBD2. Germline assignment: CDR1 DFQATT and CDR2 SNEGSKA (reference sequence). Germline trimming cut 0 bases from V and 2 bases from J; bases unmatched to any gene: 6. There are 15 residues in the CDR3.